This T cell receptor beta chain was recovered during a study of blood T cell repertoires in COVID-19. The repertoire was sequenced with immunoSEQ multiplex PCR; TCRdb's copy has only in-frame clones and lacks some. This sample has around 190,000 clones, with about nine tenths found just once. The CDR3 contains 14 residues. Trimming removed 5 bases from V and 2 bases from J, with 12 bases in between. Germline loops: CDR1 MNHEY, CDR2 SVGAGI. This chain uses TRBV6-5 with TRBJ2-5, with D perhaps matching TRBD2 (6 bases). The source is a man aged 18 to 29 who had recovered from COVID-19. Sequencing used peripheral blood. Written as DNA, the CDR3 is TGTGCCAGCAGTCCAGGGAGGCAGCAAGAGACCCAGTACTTC. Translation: CASSPGRQQETQYF.